These T cell receptor beta chains were read from a single sample in a study of blood T cell repertoires in COVID-19. Assay: immunoSEQ multiplex PCR; the TCRdb copy retains only in-frame clones and omits some. Of some 56,000 clones in the sample, around nine tenths are singletons; the top ten hold approximately 6%. The sequenced sample was peripheral blood. The receptor set was obtained from a woman in her sixties or seventies with COVID-19, enrolled during active disease. The CDR3 runs from the conserved cysteine through the conserved F or W. D genes are given only for firm matches. For some rows the clone size is stated as once, few or many, or as a class when expanded; others skip it.

j_call | cdr3_length | v_call | d_call | clone_size | cdr3_aa | cdr3_nt
TRBJ2-7 | 15 | TRBV9 | TRBD1 | NA | CASSVADRGPYEQYF | TGTGCCAGCAGCGTAGCGGACAGGGGACCCTACGAGCAGTACTTC
TRBJ2-5 | 13 | TRBV29-1 | TRBD2 | NA | CSSGTSAQETQYF | TGCAGCTCGGGGACTAGCGCTCAAGAGACCCAGTACTTC
TRBJ2-3 | 16 | TRBV7-9 | NA | NA | CASSFNRESSTDTQYF | TGTGCCAGCAGCTTCAACCGGGAGTCGAGCACAGATACGCAGTATTTT
TRBJ2-7 | 11 | TRBV5-1 | NA | NA | CASSRSYEQYF | TGCGCCAGCAGTCGGAGCTACGAGCAGTACTTC
TRBJ2-2 | 16 | TRBV7-6 | TRBD2 | NA | CASSPPTSGNTGELFF | TGTGCCAGCAGCCCCCCGACTAGCGGAAACACCGGGGAGCTGTTTTTT
TRBJ2-1 | 15 | TRBV7-9 | NA | NA | CASRVISWSYNEQFF | TGTGCCAGCAGGGTAATCAGTTGGTCCTACAATGAGCAGTTCTTC
TRBJ2-5 | 15 | TRBV28 | TRBD2 | NA | CASSSGLAGEETQYF | TGTGCCAGCAGTTCGGGACTAGCGGGAGAAGAGACCCAGTACTTC
TRBJ2-7 | 13 | TRBV20-1 | NA | NA | CSASRGGGYEQYF | TGCAGTGCTAGTAGAGGGGGTGGCTACGAGCAGTACTTC
TRBJ1-1 | 16 | TRBV2 | NA | NA | CASAEDLRGIDTEAFF | TGTGCCAGCGCAGAAGACCTTCGGGGGATCGACACTGAAGCTTTCTTT
TRBJ2-7 | 16 | TRBV18 | TRBD2 | NA | CASSLQLAGGLYEQYF | TGTGCCAGCTCACTCCAACTAGCGGGAGGGCTCTACGAGCAGTACTTC
TRBJ1-5 | 17 | TRBV19 | NA | few | CASSISRGRQPNQPQHF | TGTGCCAGTAGTATATCAAGAGGCCGCCAGCCCAATCAGCCCCAGCATTTT
TRBJ2-7 | 15 | TRBV11-2 | TRBD1 | NA | CASRFEHGTGYEQYF | TGTGCCAGCAGATTCGAACACGGGACAGGGTACGAGCAGTACTTC
TRBJ1-1 | 13 | TRBV30 | NA | NA | CAWSPQVLTEAFF | TGTGCCTGGAGTCCGCAGGTGTTAACTGAAGCTTTCTTT
TRBJ1-1 | 15 | TRBV7-8 | NA | NA | CASSLLIGGYTEAFF | TGTGCCAGCAGCTTGTTGATTGGGGGGTACACTGAAGCTTTCTTT
TRBJ1-4 | 17 | TRBV2 | TRBD1 | NA | CASSEDRGQFGDEKLFF | TGTGCCAGCAGTGAAGATCGGGGACAGTTTGGGGATGAAAAACTGTTTTTT
TRBJ2-1 | 12 | TRBV9 | NA | NA | CASSVATNEQFF | TGTGCCAGCAGCGTAGCTACTAATGAGCAGTTCTTC
TRBJ1-6 | 15 | TRBV7-2 | TRBD1 | NA | CASSRLGQGYSPLHF | TGTGCCAGCAGCCGCCTGGGACAGGGTTATTCACCCCTCCACTTT
TRBJ2-5 | 12 | TRBV28 | NA | NA | CASAGAGETQYF | TGTGCCAGTGCGGGTGCGGGGGAGACCCAGTACTTC
TRBJ2-3 | 15 | TRBV30 | NA | NA | CAWRKGGAGADTQYF | TGTGCCTGGAGGAAAGGAGGGGCCGGGGCAGATACGCAGTATTTT
TRBJ1-1 | 15 | TRBV19 | NA | NA | CASTDGMLLNTEAFF | TGTGCCAGTACAGACGGGATGCTTCTGAACACTGAAGCTTTCTTT
TRBJ1-4 | 13 | TRBV3-1/TRBV3-2 | NA | NA | CASSQVTSEKLFF | TGTGCCAGCAGCCAAGTAACTTCTGAAAAACTGTTTTTT
TRBJ1-1 | 13 | TRBV11-2 | TRBD1 | few | CASSPQGGTEAFF | TGTGCCAGCAGCCCTCAGGGGGGCACTGAAGCTTTCTTT
TRBJ2-5 | 16 | TRBV6-2/TRBV6-3 | NA | NA | CASSYSTGTPHETQYF | TGTGCCAGCAGTTACTCGACGGGGACACCCCACGAGACCCAGTACTTC
TRBJ2-3 | 16 | TRBV5-4 | TRBD2 | NA | CASSLPLAKGTDTQYF | TGTGCCAGCAGCCTCCCACTAGCGAAGGGCACAGATACGCAGTATTTT
TRBJ1-5 | 17 | TRBV27 | TRBD1 | once | CASSPRTGGISNQPQHF | TGTGCCAGCAGTCCGCGGACAGGGGGGATAAGCAATCAGCCCCAGCATTTT
TRBJ2-5 | 14 | TRBV2 | NA | NA | CASREGLPGETQYF | TGTGCCAGCAGAGAAGGTCTCCCAGGAGAGACCCAGTACTTC
TRBJ2-1 | 19 | TRBV7-3 | TRBD2 | few | CASSPIGGSASGMYNEQFF | TGTGCCAGCAGCCCAATTGGGGGCTCTGCTAGCGGGATGTACAATGAGCAGTTCTTC
TRBJ1-4 | 15 | TRBV7-9 | NA | NA | CASSLAGGTNEKLFF | TGTGCCAGCAGCTTAGCCGGGGGGACTAATGAAAAACTGTTTTTT
TRBJ1-6 | 14 | TRBV28 | TRBD1 | NA | CASSFDRAGSPLHF | TGTGCCAGCAGTTTCGACAGGGCTGGTTCACCCCTCCACTTT
TRBJ1-1 | 15 | TRBV6-5 | NA | NA | CASTKTRAANTEAFF | TGTGCCAGCACCAAGACGAGGGCGGCGAACACTGAAGCTTTCTTT
TRBJ2-5 | 16 | TRBV5-6 | TRBD1 | once | CASTHRTGGVVETQYF | TGTGCCAGCACACACAGGACAGGGGGCGTCGTAGAGACCCAGTACTTC
TRBJ1-2 | 13 | TRBV12-3/TRBV12-4 | NA | NA | CASSTGANYGYTF | TGTGCCAGCAGTACAGGAGCTAACTATGGCTACACCTTC
TRBJ2-6 | 20 | TRBV3-1/TRBV3-2 | TRBD2 | NA | CASSQDSGGRVHSGANVLTF | TGTGCCAGCAGCCAAGACAGCGGGGGGCGCGTTCACTCTGGGGCCAACGTCCTGACTTTC
TRBJ2-3 | 19 | TRBV27 | NA | few | CASTERGKTGPGGTDTQYF | TGTGCCAGCACGGAGCGGGGTAAAACGGGGCCAGGGGGCACAGATACGCAGTATTTT
TRBJ1-2 | 16 | TRBV4-1 | TRBD1 | NA | CASSQDTGTGGYGYTF | TGCGCCAGCAGCCAAGATACCGGGACAGGGGGCTATGGCTACACCTTC
TRBJ1-5 | 14 | TRBV6-1 | TRBD1 | NA | CASSYDRVSQPQHF | TGTGCCAGCAGTTATGACAGGGTGTCTCAGCCCCAGCATTTT
TRBJ2-1 | 14 | TRBV4-2 | TRBD2 | NA | CASSQVGGGSGQFF | TGTGCCAGCAGCCAAGTTGGCGGCGGGAGTGGGCAGTTCTTC
TRBJ2-3 | 18 | TRBV5-4 | TRBD2 | NA | CASSVGTSGRVSTDTQYF | TGTGCCAGCAGCGTCGGGACTAGCGGGAGGGTTAGCACAGATACGCAGTATTTT
TRBJ1-1 | 14 | TRBV7-9 | NA | NA | CASSVRDLNTEAFF | TGTGCCAGCAGCGTTCGGGACTTGAACACTGAAGCTTTCTTT
TRBJ1-6 | 15 | TRBV5-5 | NA | NA | CASSLRGGVSSPLHF | TGTGCCAGCAGCCTACGGGGGGGGGTCAGCTCACCCCTCCACTTT
TRBJ1-1 | 13 | TRBV30 | NA | NA | CAWNRGVNTEAFF | TGTGCCTGGAATCGGGGGGTAAACACTGAAGCTTTCTTT
TRBJ2-2 | 18 | TRBV19 | NA | NA | CASSRGTGTSERTGELFF | TGTGCCAGTAGTAGGGGGACAGGGACTAGCGAACGGACCGGGGAGCTGTTTTTT
TRBJ1-5 | 15 | TRBV7-2 | TRBD1 | NA | CASRLGTGGNQPQHF | TGTGCCAGCAGACTAGGGACAGGGGGTAATCAGCCCCAGCATTTT
TRBJ2-1 | 15 | TRBV2 | TRBD2 | NA | CASSAGTSGSSEQFF | TGTGCCAGCAGTGCTGGGACTAGCGGGAGTAGTGAGCAGTTCTTC
TRBJ2-3 | 16 | TRBV7-6 | TRBD2 | NA | CASSLRLAGGEDTQYF | TGTGCCAGCAGCTTAAGACTAGCGGGAGGGGAAGATACGCAGTATTTT
TRBJ2-7 | 13 | TRBV18 | TRBD2 | NA | CASSSGLAYEQYF | TGTGCCAGCTCATCGGGACTAGCCTACGAGCAGTACTTC
TRBJ1-2 | 13 | TRBV2 | TRBD1 | NA | CASSGQGAGGYTF | TGTGCCAGCAGTGGACAGGGGGCGGGAGGCTACACCTTC
TRBJ1-3 | 14 | TRBV30 | TRBD1 | NA | CALLRGRTGNTIYF | TGTGCCTTGCTCAGGGGGCGAACGGGAAACACCATATATTTT
TRBJ2-1 | 16 | TRBV4-1 | NA | NA | CASSQDRSPSYNEQFF | TGCGCCAGCAGCCAAGACAGGTCACCTTCCTACAATGAGCAGTTCTTC
TRBJ2-4 | 16 | TRBV6-5 | NA | NA | CASSYSKQGAKNIQYF | TGTGCCAGCAGTTACTCCAAACAGGGTGCCAAAAACATTCAGTACTTC
TRBJ2-1 | 15 | TRBV30 | TRBD2 | NA | CAWSSSGRSYNEQFF | TGTGCCTGGAGTTCTAGCGGGAGATCCTACAATGAGCAGTTCTTC
TRBJ2-5 | 16 | TRBV9 | NA | NA | CASSPWAQSVGETQYF | TGTGCCAGCAGCCCTTGGGCGCAGTCGGTGGGTGAGACCCAGTACTTC